The next 26 T cell receptor beta chains were all read from a single sample in a study of CD8+ T cells in alopecia areata. Following extraction, RNA underwent reverse transcription to cDNA, which served as the sequencing template. TCRdb keeps only in-frame clones here, not all; method: immunoSEQ multiplex PCR. The sample has about 120,000 clones; 30% to 40% are singletons. Source material: CD4+ T cells sorted from blood. The receptors stem from a human donor with alopecia areata.

The genes are TRBV30 and TRBJ2-5; D is undetermined. Per germline, CDR1 GTSNPN and CDR2 SVGIG (reference sequence). This CDR3 has 11 residues. The ends were cut back, 1 base at V and 12 bases at J, with 12 bases in the middle. The CDR3 region is CAWSEGWEKYF. DNA for the CDR3: TGTGCCTGGAGTGAGGGCTGGGAAAAGTACTTC.

V is TRBV19 and J is TRBJ1-5, with D possibly TRBD1 on 6 matching bases. Trimming took 7 bases from V and 2 from J, leaving 15 bases between them. This CDR3 has 15 residues. Germline V gene data show CDR1 as LNHDA and CDR2 as SQIVND (reference sequence). CDR3 amino acids: CASTPGGHRNQPQHF. The CDR3 DNA reads as TGTGCCAGTACCCCGGGGGGGCACCGCAATCAGCCCCAGCATTTT.

CDR3 protein: CASSPGLAGAGGTGELFF. As DNA, the CDR3 is TGTGCCAGCAGCCCGGGACTAGCGGGGGCCGGGGGAACCGGGGAGCTGTTTTTT. The V call is TRBV7-3, the J call TRBJ2-2, with TRBD2 matching 14 bases. V trimming: 5 bases; J trimming: 5 bases; junction bases outside the gene matches: 10. The V gene's germline CDR1 is SGHTA and CDR2 FQGTGA. CDR3 length equals 18 residues.

This clone was counted a few times. V and J are TRBV28 and TRBJ1-2; D might be TRBD1 (5 bases). Germline V CDR1 and CDR2: MDHEN, SYDVKM. Trimming shortened V by 4 bases and J by 5 bases, and 5 bases separated the two germline ends. The CDR3 contains 11 residues. Here the CDR3 DNA reads TGTGCCAGCAGTTGGGGGTATGGCTACACCTTC. It yields the protein CASSWGYGYTF.

In this sample, this clone turned up a few times. The V and J genes are TRBV29-1 and TRBJ1-5; TRBD1 matches 8 bases. Germline CDR1 reads SQVTM; CDR2 reads ANQGSEA. This CDR3 is built from 14 residues. Unmatched junction bases numbered 5, after V lost 0 bases and J lost 7 bases. CDR3 nucleotides: TGCAGCGTTGAAGAGACAGGGGTAGGGCAGCCCCAGCATTTT. Translated, it gives CSVEETGVGQPQHF.

This clone was observed a few times. V is TRBV5-6 and J is TRBJ2-3; D gene unclear. CDR1 is SGHDT, CDR2 YYEEEE, per germline. V dropped 2 bases and J dropped 0 bases, with 10 bases sitting between them. The CDR3 extends over 15 amino acids. DNA of the CDR3: TGTGCCAGCAGCTTTTCCGGAGCTAGCACAGATACGCAGTATTTT. It is translated as CASSFSGASTDTQYF.

This clone has only a few counts. The CDR3 here is CAWSGGLRRAYEQYF. The CDR3 DNA reads TGTGCCTGGAGTGGAGGACTACGAAGAGCCTACGAGCAGTACTTC. The rearrangement links TRBV30 to TRBJ2-7, with TRBD2 as a possible D gene (6 bases). Germline V gene sequence: CDR1 GTSNPN, CDR2 SVGIG (reference sequence). This CDR3 region has 15 residues. The ends were cut back, 1 base at V and 2 bases at J, with 15 bases in the middle.

This chain connects TRBV28 to TRBJ2-5; 9 bases agree with TRBD1. The CDR3 sequence is 14 residues long. The V gene end was trimmed by 7 bases and the J gene end by 5 bases; junction bases not matched to a gene: 8. Germline CDR1 reads MDHEN; CDR2 reads SYDVKM. The CDR3 sequence is CASISGQGGETQYF. CDR3 nucleotides: TGTGCCAGCATTTCGGGACAGGGAGGGGAGACCCAGTACTTC.

The chain joins TRBV27 to TRBJ2-1; perhaps TRBD2 as D (6 bases). The ends were cut back, 5 bases at V and 12 bases at J, with 20 bases in the middle. CDR3 length equals 14 residues. Germline CDR1 and CDR2: MNHEY and SMNVEV (reference sequence). CDR3 coding DNA: TGTGCCAGCAGTGAAGCCGGACAACTAGCACCGCAGTTCTTC. This codes for CASSEAGQLAPQFF.

This clone was seen a handful of times. The V gene is TRBV29-1, the J gene TRBJ2-7, with D tentatively TRBD1 (5 bases). With 3 bases removed from V and 5 bases from J, the gap between germline ends came to 8 bases. This CDR3 contains 11 residues. The germline V gene has CDR1 SQVTM and CDR2 ANQGSEA. The CDR3 loop is CSVDQGHEQYF. For the CDR3, the DNA is TGCAGCGTTGACCAGGGTCACGAGCAGTACTTC.

V is TRBV5-1 and J is TRBJ2-7; 8 bases align to TRBD2. V gave up 2 bases and J gave up 3 bases; unmatched junction bases: 7. Germline V lookup: CDR1 SGHRS, CDR2 YFSETQ. The CDR3 spans 15 residues. CDR3 amino acids: CASSLLRAGDYEQYF. CDR3 nucleotide sequence: TGCGCCAGCAGCTTACTCAGAGCGGGGGACTACGAGCAGTACTTC.

This rearrangement joins TRBV7-8 to TRBJ2-3, with 7 bases fitting TRBD2. Germline V gene sequence: CDR1 SGHVS, CDR2 FQNEAQ. The CDR3 is made up of 11 amino acids. This chain's CDR3 is CGPPGGDTQYF. In DNA, the CDR3 is TGTGGCCCCCCGGGGGGAGATACGCAGTATTTT.

The V and J genes are TRBV30 and TRBJ1-1; D is perhaps TRBD1 (6 bases). V gave up 3 bases and J gave up 0 bases, with 17 bases separating them. This CDR3 has 16 amino acids. Germline assignment: CDR1 GTSNPN and CDR2 SVGIG (reference sequence). CDR3 coding DNA: TGTGCCTGGAGAGGGGCTGGGACACACATGAACACTGAAGCTTTCTTT. It translates to CAWRGAGTHMNTEAFF.

This clone occurred a few times. The rearrangement uses TRBV29-1 and TRBJ2-3; weak D call: TRBD1 (6 bases). The germline V gene encodes CDR1 SQVTM and CDR2 ANQGSEA. The CDR3 loop spans 13 amino acids. Trimming took 6 bases from V and 1 from J, leaving 11 bases between them. The DNA for the CDR3 is TGCAGCGTGATTCCAGGGGGCACAGATACGCAGTATTTT. Its protein is CSVIPGGTDTQYF.

CDR3 sequence reads: CSVERTEFTGELFF. CDR3 bases: TGCAGCGTTGAACGGACAGAGTTCACCGGGGAGCTGTTTTTT. The chain uses TRBV29-1 and TRBJ2-2; the D gene is possibly TRBD1 (6 bases). Per the germline V gene, CDR1 is SQVTM and CDR2 is ANQGSEA. The V and J ends lost 2 bases and 4 bases respectively, with 11 bases between them. This CDR3 is 14 amino acids long.

The rearrangement links TRBV6-5 to TRBJ2-3; 9 bases line up with TRBD1. From germline, CDR1 is MNHEY and CDR2 SVGAGI. The length of the CDR3 is 15 residues. The J segment lost 1 base and the V segment lost 5 bases, leaving 4 bases of the junction unmatched. The CDR3 loop reads CASSPWTGGTDTQYF. The CDR3 nucleotides are TGTGCCAGCAGTCCTTGGACAGGGGGCACAGATACGCAGTATTTT.

This clone was seen more than once but under ten times. The chain carries TRBV7-9 and TRBJ1-1; perhaps TRBD1 as D (6 bases). Trimming took 4 bases from V and 8 from J, leaving 11 bases between them. This CDR3 region has 12 residues. CDR1 and CDR2 (germline): SEHNR, FQNEAQ (reference sequence). CDR3 coding DNA: TGTGCCAGCAGCTGGGGGGCAGGCGAAGCTTTCTTT. Amino acid sequence: CASSWGAGEAFF.

V and J are TRBV29-1 and TRBJ1-2; D perhaps matches TRBD1 (6 bases). Trimming shortened V by 2 bases and J by 4 bases, and 14 bases separated the two germline ends. There are 14 residues in the CDR3. Germline CDR1 and CDR2: SQVTM and ANQGSEA. CDR3 coding DNA: TGCAGCGTTGAACAGGGGCAATTGCTCTATGGCTACACCTTC. This codes for CSVEQGQLLYGYTF.

This clone was detected only once. The chain combines TRBV11-3 with TRBJ2-4; D is ambiguous. The V and J ends lost 2 bases and 6 bases respectively, with 8 bases between them. The CDR3 totals 13 residues. Germline CDR1 is SGHNT and CDR2 is YENEEA. CDR3 loop: CASSLFGRNIQYF. The CDR3 bases are TGTGCCAGCAGCTTATTCGGCAGAAACATTCAGTACTTC.

The chain has TRBV27 and TRBJ2-5, with 7 bases fitting TRBD2. This CDR3 region has 13 residues. Germline values: CDR1 MNHEY, CDR2 SMNVEV (reference sequence). The V and J ends lost 8 bases and 6 bases, in that order; junction bases with no gene match: 9. The CDR3 sequence: CASRTREGKTQYF. The CDR3 DNA reads TGTGCCAGCCGAACTAGGGAGGGAAAGACCCAGTACTTC.

J is TRBJ1-2 and V is TRBV19; the match to TRBD1 covers 9 bases. V trimming: 4 bases; J trimming: 7 bases; junction bases outside the gene matches: 10. The CDR3 is made up of 15 amino acids. Germline CDR1 reads LNHDA; CDR2 reads SQIVND (reference sequence). CDR3: CASSSGTGTLSGYTF. As DNA, the CDR3 is TGTGCCAGTAGTAGCGGGACAGGGACCCTCTCTGGCTACACCTTC.

In its sample, this clone was seen a few times. The chain has TRBV7-9 and TRBJ2-7, with 10 nucleotides matching TRBD1. Germline V lookup: CDR1 SEHNR, CDR2 FQNEAQ (reference sequence). With 6 bases clipped from V and 3 bases from J, the junction kept 11 bases outside the gene matches. This CDR3 has 16 residues. In DNA, the CDR3 is TGTGCCAGCAGGGCCGGGACAGGGGAGGTATACTACGAGCAGTACTTC. It encodes CASRAGTGEVYYEQYF.

The genes are TRBV28 and TRBJ2-3; D gene uncertain. Germline loops: CDR1 MDHEN, CDR2 SYDVKM. The CDR3 is 13 amino acids. V was shortened by 2 bases and J by 0 bases, with 3 bases between the two germline ends. CDR3 residues: CASSLSSTDTQYF. DNA for the CDR3: TGTGCCAGCAGTTTAAGCAGCACAGATACGCAGTATTTT.

The gene calls are TRBV5-1 and TRBJ2-7; 9 nucleotides match TRBD1. The CDR3 contains 17 residues. CDR1 is SGHRS, CDR2 YFSETQ, per germline. V lost 0 bases and J lost 0; bases outside the gene matches: 7. In nucleotides, the CDR3 is TGCGCCAGCAGCTTGGATCGTCCGGGACAGGGCTCCTACGAGCAGTACTTC. Translating it yields CASSLDRPGQGSYEQYF.

This clone was seen a few times. V gene TRBV7-9 combines with J gene TRBJ1-2; D gene unclear. V lost 1 base, J lost 0 bases, and 6 bases lay in between. The CDR3 is 14 residues long. Germline V CDR1 and CDR2: SEHNR, FQNEAQ (reference sequence). CDR3 amino acids: CASSLGHSNYGYTF. The CDR3 nucleotides are TGTGCCAGCAGCTTAGGGCATTCTAACTATGGCTACACCTTC. Variable domain in full (rest from reference TRBV7-9 and TRBJ1-2): DTGVSQNPRHKITKRGQNVTFRCDPISEHNRLYWYRQTLGQGPEFLTYFQNEAQLEKSRLLSDRFSAERPKGSFSTLEIQRTEQGDSAMYLCASSLGHSNYGYTFGSGTRLTVV.

This clone was seen a handful of times. This chain uses TRBV30 with TRBJ2-7; D may be TRBD1 (5 bases). V was clipped by 1 base and J by 6 bases, with 10 bases between them. The CDR3 totals 12 residues. CDR1 and CDR2 from the germline V gene are GTSNPN and SVGIG (reference sequence). The CDR3 sequence is CAWSALRGEQYF. In nucleotides, the CDR3 is TGTGCCTGGAGTGCCCTTAGGGGCGAGCAGTACTTC.